This T cell receptor (beta chain) was retrieved from a study of blood T cell repertoires in COVID-19. As for the study in general: COVID-19 samples collected from the United States, Italy and Spain covered acute and convalescent phases. T cells, B-cell-depleted T cells, or PBMCs supplied cDNA or gDNA.

In the authors' workflow: Reference gene primer amplification in the assay estimated nucleated cell counts. Only in-frame clones appear in the TCRdb table, and some are missing; sequencing was by immunoSEQ multiplex PCR. For V, J and clone size, that table is used; D and trimming come from the DNA. The sample holds 200,000 or so clones, about 80% seen once. The sequence came from a human donor with acute or convalescent COVID-19. The donor label of this sample is uncertain. Sample: peripheral blood.

CDR3 nucleotides: TGCAGCGTTTTCCCCACAGGGGGAAACACCATATATTTT. Encoded protein: CSVFPTGGNTIYF. The genes are TRBV29-1 and TRBJ1-3, with a tentative D call TRBD1 (6 bases). Trimming pared 5 bases from V and 4 bases from J, leaving 12 bases between. The CDR3 length is 13 residues. Germline V gene sequence: CDR1 SQVTM, CDR2 ANQGSEA.